Described below is a single T cell receptor (beta chain) sequence and its context. The data originate from a study of blood T cell repertoires in COVID-19. In the study overall: Acute-phase and convalescent COVID-19 samples originated in the United States, Italy and Spain. T cells, B-cell-depleted T cells, or PBMCs provided the cDNA or gDNA that served as material.

V lost 7 bases and J lost 7, with 16 bases in between. Germline V lookup: CDR1 MGHDK, CDR2 SYGVNS. CDR3 length: 14 amino acids. Source study methods: For nucleated cells, counts were estimated from reference gene primer amplification. Using immunoSEQ multiplex PCR, the repertoire was profiled, and TCRdb retains in-frame clones only, with some absent. V and J calls and clone size follow that table, whereas D and trimming were derived from the DNA. The sample holds 110,000 or so clones; approximately 80% are singletons and the top ten take roughly an eighth. V usage is TRBV25-1 and J usage is TRBJ1-4; possibly TRBD1 for D (6 bases). This clonotype originated in a human donor in a cohort sampled during active COVID-19. Sequences were obtained from peripheral blood. The CDR3 protein is CASTSWGGREKLFF. Here the CDR3 DNA reads TGTGCCAGCACCTCCTGGGGGGGGCGTGAAAAACTGTTTTTT.